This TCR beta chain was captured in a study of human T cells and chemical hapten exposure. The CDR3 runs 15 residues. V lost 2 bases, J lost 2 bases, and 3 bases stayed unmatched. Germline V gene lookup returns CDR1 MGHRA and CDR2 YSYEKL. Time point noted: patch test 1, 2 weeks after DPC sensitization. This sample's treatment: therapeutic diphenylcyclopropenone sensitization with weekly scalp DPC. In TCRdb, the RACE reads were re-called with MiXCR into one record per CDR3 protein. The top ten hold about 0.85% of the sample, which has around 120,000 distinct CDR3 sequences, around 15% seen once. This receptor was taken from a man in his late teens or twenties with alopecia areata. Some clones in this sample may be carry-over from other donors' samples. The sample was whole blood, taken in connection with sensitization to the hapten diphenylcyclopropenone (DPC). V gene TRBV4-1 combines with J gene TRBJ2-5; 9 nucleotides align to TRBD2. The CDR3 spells CASSQLGLAQETQYF. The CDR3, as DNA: TGCGCCAGCAGCCAACTGGGACTAGCACAAGAGACCCAGTACTTC.